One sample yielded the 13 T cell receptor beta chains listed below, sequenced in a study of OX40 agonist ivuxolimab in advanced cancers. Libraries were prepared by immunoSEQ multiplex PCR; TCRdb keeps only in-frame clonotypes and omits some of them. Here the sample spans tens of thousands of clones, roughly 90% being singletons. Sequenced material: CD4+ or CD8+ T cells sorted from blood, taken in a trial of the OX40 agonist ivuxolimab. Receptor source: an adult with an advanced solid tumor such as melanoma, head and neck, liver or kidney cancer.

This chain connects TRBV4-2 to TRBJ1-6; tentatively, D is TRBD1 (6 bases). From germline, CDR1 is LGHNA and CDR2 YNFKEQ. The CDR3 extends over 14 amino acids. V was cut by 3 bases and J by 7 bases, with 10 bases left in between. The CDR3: CASSHLTGNSPLHF. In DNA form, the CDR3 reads TGTGCCAGCAGCCACTTAACAGGGAATTCACCCCTCCACTTT.

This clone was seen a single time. The DNA for the CDR3 is TGTGCCAGCAGTTATACGACAGAGACCGGGGAGCTGTTTTTT. Translated: CASSYTTETGELFF. The chain joins TRBV6-5 to TRBJ2-2; a possible D gene is TRBD1 (5 bases). The V and J ends lost 3 bases and 5 bases respectively, with 10 bases between them. Germline CDR1 and CDR2: MNHEY and SVGAGI. The CDR3 contains 14 residues.

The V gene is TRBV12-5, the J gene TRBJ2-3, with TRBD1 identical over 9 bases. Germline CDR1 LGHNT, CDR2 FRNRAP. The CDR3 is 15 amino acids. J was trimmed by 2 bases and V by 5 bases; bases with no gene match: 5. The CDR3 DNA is TGTGCTAGTGGTCCGGGACAGGGTATCACAGATACGCAGTATTTT. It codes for CASGPGQGITDTQYF.

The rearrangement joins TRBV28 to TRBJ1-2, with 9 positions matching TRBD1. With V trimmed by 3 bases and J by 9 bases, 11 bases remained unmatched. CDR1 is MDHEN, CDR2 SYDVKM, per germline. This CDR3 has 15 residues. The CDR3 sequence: CASSFPGQGARSYTF. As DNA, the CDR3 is TGTGCCAGCAGTTTTCCGGGACAGGGCGCTCGGAGCTACACCTTC.

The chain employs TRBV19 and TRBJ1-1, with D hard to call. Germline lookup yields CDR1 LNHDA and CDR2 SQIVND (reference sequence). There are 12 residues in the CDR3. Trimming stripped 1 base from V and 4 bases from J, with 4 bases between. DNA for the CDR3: TGTGCCAGTAGTATAGGGGCCACTGAAGCTTTCTTT. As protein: CASSIGATEAFF.

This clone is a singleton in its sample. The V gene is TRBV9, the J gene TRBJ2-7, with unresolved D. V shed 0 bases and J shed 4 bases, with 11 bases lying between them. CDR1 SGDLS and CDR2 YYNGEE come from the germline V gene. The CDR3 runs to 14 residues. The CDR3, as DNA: TGTGCCAGCAGCGTAGGCCTCCTTGGGTACGAGCAGTACTTC. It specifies CASSVGLLGYEQYF.

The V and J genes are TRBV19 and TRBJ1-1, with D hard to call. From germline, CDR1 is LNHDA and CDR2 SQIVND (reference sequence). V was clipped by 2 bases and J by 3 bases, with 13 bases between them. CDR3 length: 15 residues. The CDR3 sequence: CASSIISRGHTEAFF. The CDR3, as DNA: TGTGCCAGTAGTATAATATCCAGAGGCCACACTGAAGCTTTCTTT.

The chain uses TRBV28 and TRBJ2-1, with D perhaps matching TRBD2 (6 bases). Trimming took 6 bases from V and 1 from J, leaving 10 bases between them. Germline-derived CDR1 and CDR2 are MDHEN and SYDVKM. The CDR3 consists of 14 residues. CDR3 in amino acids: CASSLLASYNEQFF. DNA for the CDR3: TGTGCCAGCAGCTTGCTAGCGTCCTACAATGAGCAGTTCTTC.

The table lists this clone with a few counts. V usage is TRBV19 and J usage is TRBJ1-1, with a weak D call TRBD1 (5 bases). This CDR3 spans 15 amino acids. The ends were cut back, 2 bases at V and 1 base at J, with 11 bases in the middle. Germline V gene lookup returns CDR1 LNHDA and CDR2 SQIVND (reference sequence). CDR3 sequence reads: CASSIMWGANTEAFF. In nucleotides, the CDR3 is TGTGCCAGTAGTATAATGTGGGGCGCGAACACTGAAGCTTTCTTT.

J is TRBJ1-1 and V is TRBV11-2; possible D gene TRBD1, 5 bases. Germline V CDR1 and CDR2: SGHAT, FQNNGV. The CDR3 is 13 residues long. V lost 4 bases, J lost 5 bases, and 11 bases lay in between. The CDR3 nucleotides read TGTGCCAGCAGCTATACGGGGGGAACTGAAGCTTTCTTT. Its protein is CASSYTGGTEAFF.

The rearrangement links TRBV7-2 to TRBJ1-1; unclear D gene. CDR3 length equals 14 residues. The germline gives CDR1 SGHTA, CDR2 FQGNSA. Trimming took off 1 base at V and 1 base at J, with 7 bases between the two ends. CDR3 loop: CASSLDVGNTEAFF. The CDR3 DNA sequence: TGTGCCAGCAGCTTAGATGTTGGGAACACTGAAGCTTTCTTT.

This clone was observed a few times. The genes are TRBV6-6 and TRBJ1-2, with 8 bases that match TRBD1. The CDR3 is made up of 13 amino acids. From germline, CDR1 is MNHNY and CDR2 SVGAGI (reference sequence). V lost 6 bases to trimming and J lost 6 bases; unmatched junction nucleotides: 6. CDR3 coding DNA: TGTGCCAGCAGGGAGGACAGGGTCCATGGCTACACCTTC. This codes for CASREDRVHGYTF.

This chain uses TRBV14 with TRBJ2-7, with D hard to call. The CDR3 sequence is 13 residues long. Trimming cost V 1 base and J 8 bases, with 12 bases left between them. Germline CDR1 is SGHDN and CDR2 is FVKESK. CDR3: CASSQAHSSKQYF. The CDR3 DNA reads TGTGCCAGCAGCCAAGCCCACAGCAGTAAGCAGTACTTC.